The present entry profiles one T cell receptor beta chain with its context. What it recognizes is unknown. This is likely a read error, given that the CDR3 carries no conserved phenylalanine or tryptophan at its end. Because the CDR3's place on the DNA is in doubt, the DNA is left out and the CDR3 is given as listed by TCRdb. The CDR3 is 16 residues long, counting both termini. CDR1 SNHLY and CDR2 FYNNEI come from the germline V gene. The sample comes from a study of CD8+CD57+ T cells in acquired aplastic anemia. Study background: DNA per sorted CD4+ or CD8+ sample ranged about 0.2 to 30 ug, averaging roughly 3.3 ug.

Template material for TCR beta VDJ and CDR3 profiling consisted of genomic DNA. One entry per CDR3 protein results from TCRdb running MiXCR on the reads. The table lists roughly 250,000 distinct CDR3 sequences, less than 85% of them singletons, with roughly two fifths in the top ten. Study-wide results and caveats: Patients shared 25 to 35 CD8+ CDR3 sequences with controls.

The authors sequenced patients whose flow cytometry had shown CD8+CD57+ cell expansion. With no exception, the patients had severe acquired aplastic anemia. The study sampled blood from patients who had received no therapy. The source is a human donor with aplastic anemia. The chain has TRBV2 and TRBJ2-6; TRBD1 reflects the table's D call only, with no check against the DNA. The sequenced material came from sorted CD4+, CD8+, or CD8+CD57+ T cells (not recorded which) from PBMCs. The CDR3 is CASGVAGTDTQYFRPV.